The source of this TCR beta chain is a study of T cell clones after liver transplantation (dated by TCRdb to about 2019). Notes on the research overall: Samples were obtained from ITN030ST, a randomized trial in which withdrawal of immunosuppression was attempted within 2 years of liver transplantation. To count as tolerant, a recipient had to stay completely off immunosuppression for at least one year without liver enzymes climbing beyond twice the upper limit of normal. Three of the eight recipients were HCV-positive; the others were transplanted for non-autoimmune, non-viral indications. Subjects received no induction therapy and standard immunosuppression until randomization at 12-24 months post-transplant. Blood samples were collected pre-transplant, pre-randomization before withdrawal, and post-randomization after either full withdrawal or failed withdrawal. Donor-reactive T cell clones were identified by TCRbeta sequencing after a pre-transplant mixed lymphocyte reaction and then tracked in post-transplant blood. As an antigen-independent comparator for donor-reactive sequences, third party-reactive TCRbeta sequences were also identified from pre-transplant MLRs. The study cohort included 8 liver transplant recipients, of whom 3 were classified as tolerant and 5 as non-tolerant. Beyond this particular receptor, the publication reports: In a couple of subjects, low numbers of available donor cells limited the measurable donor-reactive repertoire. Since no allograft tissue specimens were available, donor-reactive T cells may have migrated into the graft instead of being deleted. Donor-reactive sequences decreased more than third party-reactive sequences, which suggests partial antigen-specific deletion that was not related to withdrawal success. When repertoire turnover was accounted for, significantly reduced detection of donor-reactive sequences was found in 7 of 8 subjects for CD4 and in 8 of 8 subjects for CD8. The conclusions were considered preliminary, being limited by small, heterogeneous patient numbers and non-standardized post-transplant time points. Circulating donor-reactive CD4 TCRbeta sequences fell significantly post-transplant in most of the 8 subjects, irrespective of tolerance or HCV status.

As for this clone: What antigen it recognizes has not been identified. Base qualities are not at hand, and no much larger clone is one base apart.

The CDR3 contains 16 residues, cysteine and phenylalanine counted. Only CDR3 DNA remains: 48 bases, in frame from the first base. Deletion took 4 bases off V and 4 bases off J, with a span of 19 bases between the germline ends. CDR1 and CDR2 were assigned from the germline V gene as MGHRA and YSYEKL. Frozen genomic DNA underwent high-throughput TCRbeta CDR3 sequencing by immunoSEQ, including PCR amplification, mapping, bias correction and internal controls. As for how the authors treated the data: Only productive rearrangements were retained, with each unique TCRbeta sequence defined by its CDR3 nucleotide sequence together with its V and J gene. A sequence counted as donor-reactive only if the sequence showed at least 5-fold expansion in CFSE-low cells compared with unstimulated pre-transplant cells and had a frequency of at least 0.01%. Per-subject minimum frequency thresholds, based on the lowest-template unstimulated sample, ensured at least 90% detection power. Jensen-Shannon divergence between the top 1000 TCRbeta sequences post- versus pre-transplant served as the measure of repertoire turnover. Two-sided Fisher's exact tests were used to test for changes in the detection of donor-reactive sequences. Held by TCRdb, this immuneACCESS table contains in-frame sequences only and omits some clones. Under half of the omission traces to an unresolved V gene where checked; the cause of the rest is unknown. That table furnishes V, J and clone size, whereas the DNA furnished D and trimming. A total of roughly 120,000 clones appear in this sample, roughly nine tenths of them only once. The ten largest account for about 0.8% of the sample.

Thawed unstimulated PBMCs were stained for CD3, CD4 and CD8 and FACS-sorted into CD3+CD4+ and CD3+CD8+ populations. All 8 studied subjects were randomized to withdrawal of immunosuppression. The Qiagen DNeasy Blood and Tissue Kit was used for genomic DNA isolation. The TCR was taken from a human patient who received a liver transplant. Donor T cells from the graft may be present among the T cells after a transplant. Sample: CD4+ T cells from blood, taken 12 months after liver transplant. The sequence links TRBV4-1 to TRBJ2-5, and possibly TRBD2, on 6 matching bases. The sequence in DNA is TGCGCCAGCAGCCCCACATGGGAGACTAGTGTAGAGACCCAGTACTTC. Translated, this is CASSPTWETSVETQYF.